Following are 11 T cell receptor beta chains from one sample sequenced in a study of blood T cell repertoires in COVID-19. Using immunoSEQ multiplex PCR, the repertoire was profiled, and TCRdb retains in-frame clones only, with some absent. The sample has about 13,000 clones; nearly 90% are singletons. Sequencing was carried out using peripheral blood. The receptor source for this set is a human donor with active COVID-19. The donor label of this sample is uncertain.

The chain is built from TRBV4-1 and TRBJ2-5; 12 positions agree with TRBD1. Trimming took 3 bases from V and 2 from J; bases not matched to a gene: 16. From germline, CDR1 is MGHRA and CDR2 YSYEKL. The CDR3 extends over 20 amino acids. CDR3 in amino acids: CASSHFSGQGARGEQETQYF. The DNA of the CDR3 is TGCGCCAGCAGCCATTTCTCGGGACAGGGGGCCCGAGGGGAGCAAGAGACCCAGTACTTC.

The V call is TRBV7-9, the J call TRBJ1-1; D remains ambiguous. Trimming pared 0 bases from V and 3 bases from J, leaving 11 bases between. The CDR3 is 15 residues long. Per the germline V gene, CDR1 is SEHNR and CDR2 is FQNEAQ (reference sequence). The CDR3 spells CASSLAPGGDTEAFF. In nucleotides, the CDR3 is TGTGCCAGCAGCTTAGCCCCGGGCGGGGACACTGAAGCTTTCTTT.

This clone was detected a few times. CDR3 amino acids: CASSERVLIRGGAEQYF. Written as DNA, the CDR3 is TGTGCCAGCAGTGAGAGGGTGTTGATTAGAGGGGGCGCCGAGCAGTACTTC. This rearrangement joins TRBV6-1 to TRBJ2-7; TRBD1 aligns across 7 bases. Germline CDR1 reads MNHNS; CDR2 reads SASEGT. V was pared by 3 bases and J by 6 bases, with 17 bases of the junction left unmatched. The CDR3 spans 17 residues.

The chain has TRBV7-8 and TRBJ2-1; 10 nucleotides match TRBD2. This CDR3 contains 14 residues. The J segment lost 7 bases and the V segment lost 5 bases, leaving 5 bases of the junction unmatched. Germline loops: CDR1 SGHVS, CDR2 FQNEAQ. CDR3: CASSPSGGGNEQFF. The CDR3 coding sequence is TGTGCCAGCAGCCCCAGCGGGGGGGGGAATGAGCAGTTCTTC.

The chain combines TRBV28 with TRBJ1-2; D perhaps matches TRBD1 (5 bases). This CDR3 contains 15 residues. Trimming took off 2 bases at V and 7 bases at J, with 17 bases between the two ends. Germline V gene lookup returns CDR1 MDHEN and CDR2 SYDVKM. CDR3 DNA sequence: TGTGCCAGCAGTTTAGGCCGCGGGGGTTTCAGTGGCTACACCTTC. The encoded protein is CASSLGRGGFSGYTF.

This chain links TRBV12-3 or TRBV12-4 with TRBJ2-5, with 8 bases matching TRBD1. The V gene end was trimmed by 8 bases and the J gene end by 4 bases; junction bases not matched to a gene: 3. The CDR3 runs 12 residues. CDR3 DNA: TGTGCCAGCGGACAGGGATTAGAGACCCAGTACTTC. Protein sequence: CASGQGLETQYF.

The chain joins TRBV7-2 to TRBJ1-6; D is unresolved. Germline V gene sequence: CDR1 SGHTA, CDR2 FQGNSA. The CDR3 totals 16 residues. With 2 bases removed from V and 5 bases from J, the gap between germline ends came to 13 bases. The CDR3 DNA sequence: TGTGCCAGCAGCTTATATTCCAGGTTGAATAATTCACCCCTCCACTTT. This translates into CASSLYSRLNNSPLHF.

This chain joins TRBV7-8 and TRBJ2-5, with 12 bases fitting TRBD2. Germline V CDR1 and CDR2: SGHVS, FQNEAQ. J was trimmed by 3 bases and V by 5 bases; bases with no gene match: 4. The CDR3 spans 15 residues. The CDR3 sequence: CASSPRTSGKETQYF. The CDR3 bases are TGTGCCAGCAGCCCGAGGACTAGCGGGAAAGAGACCCAGTACTTC.

This clone was seen a few times. The chain is built from TRBV14 and TRBJ2-5; no clear D gene. The CDR3 sequence is 12 residues long. Trimming stripped 4 bases from V and 5 bases from J, with 8 bases between. Germline assignment: CDR1 SGHDN and CDR2 FVKESK. The CDR3 DNA reads TGTGCCAGCAGCCCCCACGGGGAGACCCAGTACTTC. It translates to CASSPHGETQYF.

Only one count was recorded for this clone. The V call is TRBV21-1, the J call TRBJ2-1; the table gives TRBD2 as D, unverified against the DNA. TRBV21-1 is flagged as a pseudogene. CDR3 length equals 17 residues. The CDR3 reads CASSKLLRRGAYNEQFF. Written as DNA, the CDR3 is TGTGCCAGCAGCAAACTACTTCGGCGGGGGGCCTACAATGAGCAGTTCTTC.

CDR3 DNA sequence: TGCGCCAGCAGCTTGGGACAGCAGAACACTGAAGCTTTCTTT. Translating it yields CASSLGQQNTEAFF. The V gene is TRBV5-1, the J gene TRBJ1-1; D is possibly TRBD1 (5 bases). This CDR3 is 14 amino acids long. V lost 0 bases to trimming and J lost 1 base, with 7 bases between them. Looked up from germline, CDR1 is SGHRS and CDR2 is YFSETQ. Variable domain in full (rest from reference TRBV5-1 and TRBJ1-1): KAGVTQTPRYLIKTRGQQVTLSCSPISGHRSVSWYQQTPGQGLQFLFEYFSETQRNKGNFPGRFSGRQFSNSRSEMNVSTLELGDSALYLCASSLGQQNTEAFFGQGTRLTVV.